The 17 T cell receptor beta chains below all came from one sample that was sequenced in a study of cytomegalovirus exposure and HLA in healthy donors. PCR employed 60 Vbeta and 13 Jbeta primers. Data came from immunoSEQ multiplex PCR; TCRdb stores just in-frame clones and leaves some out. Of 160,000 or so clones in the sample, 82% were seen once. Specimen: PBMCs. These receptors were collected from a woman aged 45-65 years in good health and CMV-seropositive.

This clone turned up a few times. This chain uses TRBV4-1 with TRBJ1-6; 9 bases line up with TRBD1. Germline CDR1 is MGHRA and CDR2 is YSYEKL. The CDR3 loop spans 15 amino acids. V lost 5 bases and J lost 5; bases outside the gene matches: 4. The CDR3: CASSARDRDNSPLHF. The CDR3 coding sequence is TGCGCCAGCAGCGCCCGGGACAGGGATAATTCACCCCTCCACTTT.

DNA for the CDR3: TGTGCCACCGAGGACAGGGACTCCTATAATTCACCCCTCCACTTT. This encodes CATEDRDSYNSPLHF. J is TRBJ1-6 and V is TRBV10-3; 8 bases fit TRBD1. The germline V gene encodes CDR1 ENHRY and CDR2 SYGVKD. This CDR3 spans 15 amino acids. V shed 10 bases and J 0 bases; nucleotides not matched to a gene: 5.

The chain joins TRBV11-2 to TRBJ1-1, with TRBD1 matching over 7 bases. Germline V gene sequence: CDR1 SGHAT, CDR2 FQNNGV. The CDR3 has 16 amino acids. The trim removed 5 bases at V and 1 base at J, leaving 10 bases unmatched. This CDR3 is CASSPQGGARNTEAFF. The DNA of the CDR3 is TGTGCCAGCAGCCCCCAGGGGGGCGCGAGGAACACTGAAGCTTTCTTT. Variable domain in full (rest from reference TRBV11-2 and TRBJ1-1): EAGVAQSPRYKIIEKRQSVAFWCNPISGHATLYWYQQILGQGPKLLIQFQNNGVVDDSQLPKDRFSAERLKGVDSTLKIQPAKLEDSAVYLCASSPQGGARNTEAFFGQGTRLTVV.

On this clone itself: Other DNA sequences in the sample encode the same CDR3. CDR3 sequence: CASSPDRGSYEQYF. CDR3 sequence (DNA): TGTGCCAGCAGCCCCGACAGGGGATCCTACGAGCAGTACTTC. V gene TRBV7-2 combines with J gene TRBJ2-7; 8 bases line up with TRBD1. Looked up from germline, CDR1 is SGHTA and CDR2 is FQGNSA. The junction had 4 bases not matched to a gene; V was cut back by 5 bases and J by 1 base. The length of the CDR3 is 14 residues.

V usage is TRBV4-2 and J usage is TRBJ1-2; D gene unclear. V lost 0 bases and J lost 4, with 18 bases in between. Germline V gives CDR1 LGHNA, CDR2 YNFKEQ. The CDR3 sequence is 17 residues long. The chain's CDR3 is CASSQDPVRYPLYGYTF. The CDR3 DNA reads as TGTGCCAGCAGCCAAGATCCCGTACGCTATCCTCTCTATGGCTACACCTTC.

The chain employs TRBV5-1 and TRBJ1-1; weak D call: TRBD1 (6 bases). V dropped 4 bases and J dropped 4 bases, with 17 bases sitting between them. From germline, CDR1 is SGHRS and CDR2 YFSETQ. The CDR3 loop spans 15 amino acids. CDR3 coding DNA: TGCGCCAGCAGCAGATCCGGGTCACAGGGCACTGAAGCTTTCTTT. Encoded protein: CASSRSGSQGTEAFF.

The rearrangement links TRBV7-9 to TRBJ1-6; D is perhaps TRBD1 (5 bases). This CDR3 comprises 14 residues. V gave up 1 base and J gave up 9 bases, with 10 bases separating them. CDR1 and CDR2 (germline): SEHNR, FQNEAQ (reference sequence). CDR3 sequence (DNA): TGTGCCAGCAGCTTAGGGGGCAATTTTTCACCCCTCCACTTT. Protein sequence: CASSLGGNFSPLHF.

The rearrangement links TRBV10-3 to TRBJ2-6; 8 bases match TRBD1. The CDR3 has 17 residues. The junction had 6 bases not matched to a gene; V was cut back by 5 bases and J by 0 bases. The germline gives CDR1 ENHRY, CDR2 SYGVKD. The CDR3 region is CAISPGQVLSGANVLTF. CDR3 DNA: TGTGCCATCAGTCCGGGACAGGTACTCTCTGGGGCCAACGTCCTGACTTTC.

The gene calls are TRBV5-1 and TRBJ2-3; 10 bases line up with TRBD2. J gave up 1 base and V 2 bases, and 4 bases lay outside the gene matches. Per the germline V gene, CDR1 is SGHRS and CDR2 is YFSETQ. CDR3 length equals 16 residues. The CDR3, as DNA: TGCGCCAGCAGCTTATTTCTAGCGGGGGGCACAGATACGCAGTATTTT. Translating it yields CASSLFLAGGTDTQYF.

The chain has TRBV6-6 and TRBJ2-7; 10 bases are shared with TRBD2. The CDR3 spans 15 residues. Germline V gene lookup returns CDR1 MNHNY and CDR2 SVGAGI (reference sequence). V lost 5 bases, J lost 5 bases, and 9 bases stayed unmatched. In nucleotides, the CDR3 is TGTGCCAGCAGTCCTTATACTAGCGGGATAGACGAGCAGTACTTC. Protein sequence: CASSPYTSGIDEQYF.

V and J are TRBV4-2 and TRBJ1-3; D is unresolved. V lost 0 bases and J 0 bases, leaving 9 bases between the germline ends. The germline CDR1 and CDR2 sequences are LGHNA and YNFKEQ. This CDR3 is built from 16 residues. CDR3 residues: CASSQDRGGSGNTIYF. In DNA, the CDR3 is TGTGCCAGCAGCCAAGATAGAGGAGGCTCTGGAAACACCATATATTTT.

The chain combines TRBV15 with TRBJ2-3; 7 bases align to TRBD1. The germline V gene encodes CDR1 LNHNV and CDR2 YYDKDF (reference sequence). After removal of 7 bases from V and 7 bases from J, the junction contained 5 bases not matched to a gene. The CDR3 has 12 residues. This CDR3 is CATIGTDNTQYF. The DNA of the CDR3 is TGTGCCACCATCGGGACAGACAATACGCAGTATTTT. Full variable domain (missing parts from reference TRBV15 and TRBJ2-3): DAMVIQNPRYQVTQFGKPVTLSCSQTLNHNVMYWYQQKSSQAPKLLFHYYDKDFNNEADTPDNFQSRRPNTSFCFLDIRSPGLGDTAMYLCATIGTDNTQYFGPGTRLTVL.

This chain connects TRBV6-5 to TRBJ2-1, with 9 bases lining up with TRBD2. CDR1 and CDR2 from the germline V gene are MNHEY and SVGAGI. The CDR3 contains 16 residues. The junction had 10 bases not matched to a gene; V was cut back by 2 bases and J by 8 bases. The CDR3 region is CASSYGGTSLSHEQFF. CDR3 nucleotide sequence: TGTGCCAGCAGTTACGGAGGGACTAGCCTAAGCCATGAGCAGTTCTTC.

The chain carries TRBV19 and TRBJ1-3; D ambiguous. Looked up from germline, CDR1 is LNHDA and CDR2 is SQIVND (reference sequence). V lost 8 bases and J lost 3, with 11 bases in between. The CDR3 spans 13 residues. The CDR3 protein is CASGRGFGNTIYF. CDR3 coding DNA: TGTGCCAGTGGCCGCGGATTTGGAAACACCATATATTTT. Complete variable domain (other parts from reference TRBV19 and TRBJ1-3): DGGITQSPKYLFRKEGQNVTLSCEQNLNHDAMYWYRQDPGQGLRLIYYSQIVNDFQKGDIAEGYSVSREKKESFPLTVTSAQKNPTAFYLCASGRGFGNTIYFGEGSWLTVV.

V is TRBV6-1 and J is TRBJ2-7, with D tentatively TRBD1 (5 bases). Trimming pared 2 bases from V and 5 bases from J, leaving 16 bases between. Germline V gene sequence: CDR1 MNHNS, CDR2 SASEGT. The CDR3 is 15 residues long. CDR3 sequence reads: CASSESPLGPHEQYF. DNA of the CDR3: TGTGCCAGCAGTGAAAGTCCGTTGGGGCCCCACGAGCAGTACTTC.

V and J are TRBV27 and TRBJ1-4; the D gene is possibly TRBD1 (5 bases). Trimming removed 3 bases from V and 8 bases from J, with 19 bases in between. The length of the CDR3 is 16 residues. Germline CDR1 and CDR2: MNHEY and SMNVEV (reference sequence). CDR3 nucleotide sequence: TGTGCCAGCAGTTTGAGCAGGTTGGGGGGTAACGAAAAACTGTTTTTT. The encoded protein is CASSLSRLGGNEKLFF. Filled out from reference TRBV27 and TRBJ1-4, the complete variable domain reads EAQVTQNPRYLITVTGKKLTVTCSQNMNHEYMSWYRQDPGLGLRQIYYSMNVEVTDKGDVPEGYKVSRKEKRNFPLILESPSPNQTSLYFCASSLSRLGGNEKLFFGSGTQLSVL.

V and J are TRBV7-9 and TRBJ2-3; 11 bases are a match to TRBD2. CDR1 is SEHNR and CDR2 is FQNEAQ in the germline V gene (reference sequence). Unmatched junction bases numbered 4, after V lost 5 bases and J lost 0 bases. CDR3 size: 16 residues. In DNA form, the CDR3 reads TGTGCCAGCAGCCAAGGGACTAGCGGAAGCACAGATACGCAGTATTTT. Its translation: CASSQGTSGSTDTQYF.